This TCR beta chain was sequenced in a study of blood T cell repertoires in COVID-19. Study-wide background: Italy, Spain and the United States were the sources of the convalescent and acute COVID-19 samples.

V shed 0 bases, J shed 4 bases, and the junction held 11 bases outside the gene matches. CDR3 size: 18 residues. CDR1 is GTSNPN and CDR2 is SVGIG in the germline V gene (reference sequence). Authors' data handling: Amplified reference gene primers provided the basis for estimating nucleated cell counts. Sequencing used immunoSEQ multiplex PCR; TCRdb keeps in-frame clones, though not all of them. V, J and clone size are those of that table, while D and trimming were read from the DNA. The table shows roughly 480,000 clones, with 80% to 90% occurring only once. In Seattle, patients joined the study during active infection and were tracked longitudinally. The sample holds a few counts of this clone.

This clonotype was sampled from a man aged 18-30 years with COVID-19, enrolled during active disease. Input material: peripheral blood. V and J are TRBV30 and TRBJ2-3; 12 nucleotides line up with TRBD2. CDR3 loop: CAWSVNPLAGGQADTQYF. In DNA form, the CDR3 reads TGTGCCTGGAGTGTAAACCCCCTAGCGGGGGGGCAGGCAGATACGCAGTATTTT.